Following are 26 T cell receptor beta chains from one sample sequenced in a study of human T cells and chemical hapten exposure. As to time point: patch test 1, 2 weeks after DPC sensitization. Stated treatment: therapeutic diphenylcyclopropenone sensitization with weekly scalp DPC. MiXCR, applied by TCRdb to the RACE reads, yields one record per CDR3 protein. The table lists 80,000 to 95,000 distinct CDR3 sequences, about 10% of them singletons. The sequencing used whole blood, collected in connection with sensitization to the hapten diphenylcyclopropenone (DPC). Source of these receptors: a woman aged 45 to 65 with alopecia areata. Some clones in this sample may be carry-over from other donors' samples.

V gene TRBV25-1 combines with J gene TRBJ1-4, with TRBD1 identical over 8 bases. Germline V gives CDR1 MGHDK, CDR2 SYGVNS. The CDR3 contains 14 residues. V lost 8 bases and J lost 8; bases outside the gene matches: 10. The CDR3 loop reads CASGLTGVGEKLFF. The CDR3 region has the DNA TGTGCCAGCGGACTGACAGGGGTTGGGGAAAAACTGTTTTTT.

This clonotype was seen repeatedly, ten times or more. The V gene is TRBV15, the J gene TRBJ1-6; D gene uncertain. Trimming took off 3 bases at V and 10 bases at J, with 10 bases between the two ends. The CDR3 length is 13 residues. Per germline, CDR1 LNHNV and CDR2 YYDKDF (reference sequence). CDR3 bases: TGTGCCACCAGCAGTACAGTCGGCTCACCCCTCCACTTT. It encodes CATSSTVGSPLHF.

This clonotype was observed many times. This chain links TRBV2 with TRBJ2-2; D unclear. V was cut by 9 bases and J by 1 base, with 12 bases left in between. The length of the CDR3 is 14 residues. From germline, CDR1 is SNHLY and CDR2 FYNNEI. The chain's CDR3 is CARTYGVNTGELFF. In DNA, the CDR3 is TGTGCCAGAACGTACGGTGTGAACACCGGGGAGCTGTTTTTT.

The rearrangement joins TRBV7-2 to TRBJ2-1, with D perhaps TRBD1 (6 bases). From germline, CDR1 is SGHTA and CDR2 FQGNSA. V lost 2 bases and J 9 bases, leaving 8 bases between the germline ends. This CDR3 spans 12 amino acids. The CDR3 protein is CASSLQGPEQFF. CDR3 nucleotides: TGTGCCAGCAGCTTACAGGGGCCTGAGCAGTTCTTC.

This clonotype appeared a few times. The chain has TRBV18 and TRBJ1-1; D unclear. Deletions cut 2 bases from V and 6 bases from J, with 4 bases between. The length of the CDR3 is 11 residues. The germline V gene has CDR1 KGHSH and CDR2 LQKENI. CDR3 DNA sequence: TGTGCCAGCTCACCAGTCTCTGAAGCTTTCTTT. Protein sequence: CASSPVSEAFF.

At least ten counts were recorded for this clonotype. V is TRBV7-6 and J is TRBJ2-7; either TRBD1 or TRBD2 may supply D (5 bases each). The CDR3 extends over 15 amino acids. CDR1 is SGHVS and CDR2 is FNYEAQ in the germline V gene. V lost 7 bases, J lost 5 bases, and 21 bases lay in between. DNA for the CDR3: TGTGCCAGCAAACTGCCAGGTTTCGGGGCCCACGAGCAGTACTTC. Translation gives CASKLPGFGAHEQYF.

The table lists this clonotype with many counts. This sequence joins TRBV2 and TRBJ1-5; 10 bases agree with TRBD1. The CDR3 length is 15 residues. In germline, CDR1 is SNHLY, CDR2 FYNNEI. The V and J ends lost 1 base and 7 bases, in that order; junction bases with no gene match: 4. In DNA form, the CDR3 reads TGTGCCAGCAGTGAAGAAGGGACAGGGGTACAGCCCCAGCATTTT. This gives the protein CASSEEGTGVQPQHF.

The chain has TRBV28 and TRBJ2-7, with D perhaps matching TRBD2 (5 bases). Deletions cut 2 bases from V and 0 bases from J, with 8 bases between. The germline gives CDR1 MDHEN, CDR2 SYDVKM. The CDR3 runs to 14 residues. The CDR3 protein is CASSLEGSSYEQYF. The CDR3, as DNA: TGTGCCAGCAGTTTAGAGGGAAGCTCCTACGAGCAGTACTTC.

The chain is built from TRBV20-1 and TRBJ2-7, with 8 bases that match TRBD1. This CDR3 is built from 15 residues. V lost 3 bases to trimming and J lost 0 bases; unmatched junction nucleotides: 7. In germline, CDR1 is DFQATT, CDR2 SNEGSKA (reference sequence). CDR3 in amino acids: CSARLRTGSSYEQYF. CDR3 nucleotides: TGCAGTGCTAGGCTTAGGACAGGGAGCTCCTACGAGCAGTACTTC.

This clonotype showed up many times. CDR3: CASSYSKETQYF. CDR3 sequence (DNA): TGTGCCAGCAGTTACTCGAAAGAGACCCAGTACTTC. The genes are TRBV6-5 and TRBJ2-5, with no clear D. The CDR3 covers 12 residues. Per the germline V gene, CDR1 is MNHEY and CDR2 is SVGAGI. Trimming removed 0 bases from V and 3 bases from J, with 2 bases in between.

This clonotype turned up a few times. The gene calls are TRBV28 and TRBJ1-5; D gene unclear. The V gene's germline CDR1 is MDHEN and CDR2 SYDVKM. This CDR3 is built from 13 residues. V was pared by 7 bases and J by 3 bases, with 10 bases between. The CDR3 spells CASTLDSNQPQHF. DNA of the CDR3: TGTGCCAGCACCCTCGATTCCAATCAGCCCCAGCATTTT.

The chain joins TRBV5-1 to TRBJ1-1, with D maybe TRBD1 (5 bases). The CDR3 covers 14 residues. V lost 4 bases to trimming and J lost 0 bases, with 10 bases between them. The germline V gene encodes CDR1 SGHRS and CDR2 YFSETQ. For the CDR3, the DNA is TGCGCCAGCAGCGCGGGACTCATGAACACTGAAGCTTTCTTT. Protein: CASSAGLMNTEAFF.

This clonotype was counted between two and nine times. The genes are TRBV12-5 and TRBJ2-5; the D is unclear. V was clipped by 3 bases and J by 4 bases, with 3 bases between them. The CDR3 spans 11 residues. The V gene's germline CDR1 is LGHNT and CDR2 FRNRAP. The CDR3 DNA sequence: TGTGCTAGTGGTTTAGGAGAGACCCAGTACTTC. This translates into CASGLGETQYF. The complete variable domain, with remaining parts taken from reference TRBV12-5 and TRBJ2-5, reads DARVTQTPRHKVTEMGQEVTMRCQPILGHNTVFWYRQTMMQGLELLAYFRNRAPLDDSGMPKDRFSAEMPDATLATLKIQPSEPRDSAVYFCASGLGETQYFGPGTRLLVL.

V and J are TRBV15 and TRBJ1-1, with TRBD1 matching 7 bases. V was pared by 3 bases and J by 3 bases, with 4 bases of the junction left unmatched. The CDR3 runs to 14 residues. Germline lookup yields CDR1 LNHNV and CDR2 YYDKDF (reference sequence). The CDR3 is CATSSQGVDTEAFF. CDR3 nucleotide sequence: TGTGCCACCAGCAGCCAGGGGGTTGACACTGAAGCTTTCTTT.

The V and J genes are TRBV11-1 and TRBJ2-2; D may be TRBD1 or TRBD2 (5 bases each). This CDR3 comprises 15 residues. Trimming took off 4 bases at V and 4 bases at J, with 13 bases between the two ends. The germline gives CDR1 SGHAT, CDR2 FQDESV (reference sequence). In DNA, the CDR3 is TGTGCCAGCAGCTCTCGGGACCACCTCACCGGGGAGCTGTTTTTT. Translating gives CASSSRDHLTGELFF.

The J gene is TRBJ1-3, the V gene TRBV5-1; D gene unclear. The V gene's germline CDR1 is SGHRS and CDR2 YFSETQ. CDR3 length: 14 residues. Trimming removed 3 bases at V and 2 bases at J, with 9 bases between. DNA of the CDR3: TGCGCCAGCAGCTCGGGAGGTGCTGGAAACACCATATATTTT. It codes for CASSSGGAGNTIYF.

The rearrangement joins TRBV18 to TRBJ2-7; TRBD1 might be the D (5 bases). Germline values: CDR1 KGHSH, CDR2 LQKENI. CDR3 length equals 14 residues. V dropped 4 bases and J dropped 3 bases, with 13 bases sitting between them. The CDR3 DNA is TGTGCCAGCTCACTCGTCAGGGCGCACTACGAGCAGTACTTC. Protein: CASSLVRAHYEQYF.

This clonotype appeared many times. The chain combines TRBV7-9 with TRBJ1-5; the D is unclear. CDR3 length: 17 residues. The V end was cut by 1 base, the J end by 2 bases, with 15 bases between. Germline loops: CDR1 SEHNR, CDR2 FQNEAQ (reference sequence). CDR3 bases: TGTGCCAGCAGCTTAGGGGTCCTGGGATTCGGCAATCAGCCCCAGCATTTT. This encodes CASSLGVLGFGNQPQHF.

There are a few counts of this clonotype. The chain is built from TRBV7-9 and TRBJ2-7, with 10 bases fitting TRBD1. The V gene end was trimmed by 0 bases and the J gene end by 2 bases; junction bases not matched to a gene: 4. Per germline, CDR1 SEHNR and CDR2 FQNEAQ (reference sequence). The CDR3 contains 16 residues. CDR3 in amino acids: CASSLAQGQGTYEQYF. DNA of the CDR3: TGTGCCAGCAGCTTAGCGCAGGGACAGGGGACCTACGAGCAGTACTTC.

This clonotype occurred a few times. CDR3 DNA sequence: TGCAGTGCTACCAAGACACCTGAGCAGTTCTTC. Residues: CSATKTPEQFF. The chain employs TRBV20-1 and TRBJ2-1; D gene uncertain. CDR3 length: 11 residues. V was pared by 4 bases and J by 9 bases, with 10 bases between. Germline V gene lookup returns CDR1 DFQATT and CDR2 SNEGSKA (reference sequence).

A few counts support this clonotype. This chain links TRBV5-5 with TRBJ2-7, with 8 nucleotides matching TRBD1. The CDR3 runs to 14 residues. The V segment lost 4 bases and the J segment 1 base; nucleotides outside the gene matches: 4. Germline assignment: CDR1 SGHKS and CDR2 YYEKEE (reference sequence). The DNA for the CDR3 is TGTGCCAGCAGCGGGGGGACAGGATCCTACGAGCAGTACTTC. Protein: CASSGGTGSYEQYF.

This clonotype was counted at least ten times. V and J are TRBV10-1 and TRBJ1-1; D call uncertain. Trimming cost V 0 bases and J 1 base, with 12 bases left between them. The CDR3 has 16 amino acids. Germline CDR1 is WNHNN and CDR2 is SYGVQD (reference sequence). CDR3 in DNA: TGCGCCAGCAGTGAGTCGAGAGGTATTCAGAACACTGAAGCTTTCTTT. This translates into CASSESRGIQNTEAFF.

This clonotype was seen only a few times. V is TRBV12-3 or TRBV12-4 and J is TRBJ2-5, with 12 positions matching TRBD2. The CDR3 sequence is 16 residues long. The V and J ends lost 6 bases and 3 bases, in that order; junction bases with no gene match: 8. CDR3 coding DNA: TGTGCCAGCAGCAGAACCCGGACTAGCGGGAAAGAGACCCAGTACTTC. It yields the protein CASSRTRTSGKETQYF.

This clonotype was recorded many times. The DNA for the CDR3 is TGCAGCGTTGAGTTGGGGGCCGGAGCCAAAAACATTCAGTACTTC. It is translated as CSVELGAGAKNIQYF. V usage is TRBV29-1 and J usage is TRBJ2-4, with D maybe TRBD1 (6 bases). This CDR3 is 15 amino acids long. Deletions cut 3 bases from V and 0 bases from J, with 12 bases between. The V gene's germline CDR1 is SQVTM and CDR2 ANQGSEA.

The CDR3 DNA follows: TGCAGCGTTGGTGCGCAGGGCCGCGAAGGCTACACCTTC. Encoded protein: CSVGAQGREGYTF. The chain combines TRBV29-1 with TRBJ1-2; perhaps TRBD1 as D (5 bases). CDR3 length: 13 amino acids. CDR1 and CDR2 (germline): SQVTM, ANQGSEA. V was shortened by 4 bases and J by 8 bases, with 17 bases between the two germline ends.

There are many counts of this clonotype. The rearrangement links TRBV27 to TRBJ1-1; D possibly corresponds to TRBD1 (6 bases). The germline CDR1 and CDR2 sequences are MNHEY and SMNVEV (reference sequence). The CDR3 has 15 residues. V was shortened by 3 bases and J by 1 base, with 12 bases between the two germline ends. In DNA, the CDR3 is TGTGCCAGCAGTTTGGGGCCAGGGGCGAACACTGAAGCTTTCTTT. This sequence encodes CASSLGPGANTEAFF.